The 6 T cell receptor beta chains presented below share a single source sample, sequenced in a study of blood T cell repertoires in COVID-19. Repertoires were generated with immunoSEQ multiplex PCR, while TCRdb's copy carries only in-frame clones and drops some. The table includes 300,000 or so clones, roughly 90% detected once. The sequenced material came from peripheral blood. The source is a woman aged 30 to 39 with COVID-19, enrolled during active disease.

This chain connects TRBV19 to TRBJ2-1; 10 positions agree with TRBD2. Trimming cost V 4 bases and J 12 bases; bases outside gene matches: 6. Germline-derived CDR1 and CDR2 are LNHDA and SQIVND (reference sequence). This CDR3 region has 13 residues. This CDR3 reads CASSTEVAGGQFF. CDR3 coding DNA: TGTGCCAGTAGTACTGAAGTAGCGGGAGGGCAGTTCTTC.

This clone was counted between two and nine times. The chain carries TRBV4-1 and TRBJ2-3; TRBD2 matches at 8 bases. Trimming removed 2 bases from V and 0 bases from J; junction bases left unmatched: 10. From germline, CDR1 is MGHRA and CDR2 YSYEKL. This CDR3 has 18 amino acids. In nucleotides, the CDR3 is TGCGCCAGCAGCCAACACACCTACGGACTAGCTAGCACAGATACGCAGTATTTT. It is translated as CASSQHTYGLASTDTQYF.

The V gene is TRBV19, the J gene TRBJ2-3, with TRBD2 matching over 15 bases. The CDR3 contains 22 residues. Trimming cost V 5 bases and J 2 bases; bases outside gene matches: 20. Germline V gene sequence: CDR1 LNHDA, CDR2 SQIVND (reference sequence). DNA of the CDR3: TGTGCCAGTAGTGGACAGGGCACAACCCCGGGACTAGCGGGAGGCGACACAGATACGCAGTATTTT. Amino acids: CASSGQGTTPGLAGGDTDTQYF.

The genes are TRBV15 and TRBJ2-1; the D gene is possibly TRBD2 (5 bases). The CDR3 has 14 residues. Trimming cost V 0 bases and J 9 bases, with 12 bases left between them. The germline gives CDR1 LNHNV, CDR2 YYDKDF (reference sequence). CDR3 in amino acids: CATSRERDYAEQFF. The CDR3 DNA reads TGTGCCACCAGCAGAGAAAGAGACTACGCTGAGCAGTTCTTC.

The V and J genes are TRBV7-9 and TRBJ2-2; no firm D call. V gave up 3 bases and J gave up 1 base, with 9 bases separating them. Germline CDR1 reads SEHNR; CDR2 reads FQNEAQ (reference sequence). The length of the CDR3 is 15 residues. CDR3 amino acids: CASSLGDLNTGELFF. The CDR3 bases are TGTGCCAGCAGCTTGGGCGATTTGAACACCGGGGAGCTGTTTTTT. The entire variable domain, with the rest obtained from reference TRBV7-9 and TRBJ2-2, is as follows: DTGVSQNPRHKITKRGQNVTFRCDPISEHNRLYWYRQTLGQGPEFLTYFQNEAQLEKSRLLSDRFSAERPKGSFSTLEIQRTEQGDSAMYLCASSLGDLNTGELFFGEGSRLTVL.

The V and J genes are TRBV7-8 and TRBJ1-4; 8 bases line up with TRBD1. The CDR3 has 15 residues. Germline CDR1 reads SGHVS; CDR2 reads FQNEAQ. After removal of 5 bases from V and 6 bases from J, the junction contained 8 bases not matched to a gene. CDR3 sequence reads: CASSPRQGLYEKLFF. In DNA, the CDR3 is TGTGCCAGCAGCCCAAGACAGGGGCTATATGAAAAACTGTTTTTT.